Listed below are T cell receptor beta chains from one sample, sequenced in a study of blood T cells in healthy people across ages. TCRdb reprocessed the 5' RACE reads via MiXCR and lists one record per CDR3 protein. The repertoire includes roughly 1,000,000 distinct CDR3 sequences, 20% to 25% of them detected once, and around 0.7% sits in the top ten. This sample was also put to use in a study of T cells of mothers and their children.

Input material: blood. The receptors shown here come from a girl aged 2 to 9 in good health. The CDR3 runs from the conserved cysteine through the conserved F or W. The D gene is left open where the match is weak. Some rows have no size entry. The others give once, few or many, or a class for an expanded clone.

TRBD2	TRBJ2-1	TRBV20-1	few	CSALRPGLALQEQFF	TGCAGTGCTCTCCGACCGGGACTAGCATTACAGGAGCAGTTCTTC
NA	TRBJ1-1	TRBV6-1	few	CASSEVRQPRVEAFF	TGTGCCAGCAGTGAAGTCCGGCAACCTCGGGTAGAAGCTTTCTTT
NA	TRBJ2-1	TRBV6-2/TRBV6-3	NA	CATTRAGAPNEQFF	TGTGCCACCACGAGGGCAGGGGCCCCCAATGAGCAGTTCTTC
TRBD1	TRBJ1-1	TRBV29-1	few	CSVEGGQGELDEAFF	TGCAGCGTTGAGGGGGGACAGGGAGAATTGGATGAAGCTTTCTTT
NA	TRBJ2-5	TRBV20-1	NA	CSAHLRRPDQETQYF	TGCAGTGCCCACTTAAGGAGGCCAGACCAAGAGACCCAGTACTTC
NA	TRBJ1-4	TRBV7-9	NA	CASSSTQGGRAEKLFF	TGTGCCAGCAGCTCAACCCAAGGGGGAAGGGCTGAAAAACTGTTTTTT
NA	TRBJ2-7	TRBV7-9	many	CASSLGPNYEQYF	TGCGCCAGCAGCTTGGGACCGAACTACGAGCAGTACTTC
TRBD2	TRBJ2-7	TRBV20-1	few	CSASSGDPYEQYF	TGCAGTGCTTCGAGCGGGGACCCCTACGAGCAGTACTTC
TRBD2	TRBJ2-5	TRBV6-2/TRBV6-3	NA	CASSWASGTKTQYF	TGTGCCAGCAGTTGGGCTAGCGGGACGAAGACCCAGTACTTC
TRBD1	TRBJ2-5	TRBV5-1	few	CASSWGTGGEETQYF	TGCGCCAGCAGCTGGGGGACAGGGGGCGAAGAGACCCAGTACTTC
NA	TRBJ2-7	TRBV6-2/TRBV6-3	few	CASRYRVAYEQYF	TGTGCCAGCAGGTACAGGGTTGCCTACGAGCAGTACTTC
NA	TRBJ2-5	TRBV28	few	CASRPLASVQETQYF	TGTGCCAGCAGACCCCTAGCGTCTGTACAAGAGACCCAGTACTTC
NA	TRBJ1-4	TRBV28	few	CASMGGTNEKLFF	TGTGCCAGCATGGGGGGAACTAATGAAAAACTGTTTTTT
NA	TRBJ1-4	TRBV2	few	CASSGEWNSEKLFF	TGTGCCAGCAGTGGAGAATGGAACAGTGAAAAACTGTTTTTT
NA	TRBJ2-1	TRBV25-1	few	CATRGGISYNEQFF	TGTGCCACACGGGGCGGCATCTCCTACAATGAGCAGTTCTTC